The rows below give T cell receptor beta chains drawn from one sample of a study of Ad26.COV2.S vaccination and SARS-CoV-2 variants. Generated by immunoSEQ multiplex PCR, the TCRdb table keeps only in-frame clones and is missing some. The sample gives around 380,000 clones, roughly nine tenths of which show up once; 3.5% is in the top ten. Source: peripheral blood, taken in a trial of Ad26.COV2.S vaccine versus placebo. The receptors here all came from a person between 18 and 65 years old who received the Ad26.COV2.S COVID-19 vaccine or a placebo. Both conserved end residues are part of each CDR3. Each record gives: clone size, D gene, J gene, V gene, CDR3 protein, CDR3 DNA. A D gene is named only where the DNA matches it firmly. Clone sizes are given selectively: once, few, many, or a class where the clone is expanded.

clone size: .
D gene: .
J gene: TRBJ1-6
V gene: TRBV5-6
CDR3 protein: CASSLQNRDSPLHF
CDR3 DNA: TGTGCCAGCAGCTTGCAGAACAGGGATTCACCCCTCCACTTT

clone size: few
D gene: TRBD1
J gene: TRBJ1-6
V gene: TRBV6-5
CDR3 protein: CASSTDREGSPLHF
CDR3 DNA: TGTGCCAGCAGTACAGACAGGGAGGGCTCACCCCTCCACTTT

clone size: .
D gene: .
J gene: TRBJ1-5
V gene: TRBV27
CDR3 protein: CASRPLTGPEQPQHF
CDR3 DNA: TGTGCCAGCAGGCCACTTACAGGCCCGGAACAGCCCCAGCATTTT

clone size: .
D gene: TRBD1
J gene: TRBJ2-3
V gene: TRBV12-5
CDR3 protein: CASGYGTGVGDTQYF
CDR3 DNA: TGTGCTAGTGGTTATGGGACAGGGGTTGGAGATACGCAGTATTTT

clone size: .
D gene: .
J gene: TRBJ1-1
V gene: TRBV18
CDR3 protein: CASSPPARGNTEAFF
CDR3 DNA: TGTGCCAGCTCACCACCAGCCAGGGGTAACACTGAAGCTTTCTTT

clone size: .
D gene: TRBD1
J gene: TRBJ1-1
V gene: TRBV5-1
CDR3 protein: CASSLEGANTEAFF
CDR3 DNA: TGCGCCAGCAGCTTGGAGGGGGCCAACACTGAAGCTTTCTTT

clone size: .
D gene: .
J gene: TRBJ2-5
V gene: TRBV2
CDR3 protein: CASSELARGTQYF
CDR3 DNA: TGTGCCAGCAGTGAACTTGCGAGAGGGACCCAGTACTTC

clone size: .
D gene: .
J gene: TRBJ1-2
V gene: TRBV29-1
CDR3 protein: CSVARGGYGYTF
CDR3 DNA: TGCAGCGTAGCAAGGGGGGGTTATGGCTACACCTTC

clone size: .
D gene: TRBD1
J gene: TRBJ2-1
V gene: TRBV5-1
CDR3 protein: CASRGQGSWGPFF
CDR3 DNA: TGCGCCAGCAGAGGACAGGGGTCATGGGGGCCGTTCTTC

clone size: .
D gene: .
J gene: TRBJ2-7
V gene: TRBV27
CDR3 protein: CASSPFRQRTSYEQYF
CDR3 DNA: TGTGCCAGCAGTCCTTTTCGACAGCGAACCTCCTACGAGCAGTACTTC

clone size: .
D gene: .
J gene: TRBJ1-2
V gene: TRBV12-3/TRBV12-4
CDR3 protein: CASSLGGSYGYTF
CDR3 DNA: TGTGCCAGCAGTTTAGGAGGCAGCTATGGCTACACCTTC

clone size: .
D gene: .
J gene: TRBJ2-1
V gene: TRBV4-1
CDR3 protein: CASSQDGRGGDYEQFF
CDR3 DNA: TGCGCCAGCAGCCAAGATGGGAGGGGGGGCGATTATGAGCAGTTCTTC

clone size: .
D gene: .
J gene: TRBJ2-7
V gene: TRBV6-2/TRBV6-3
CDR3 protein: CASSDTVYEQYF
CDR3 DNA: TGTGCCAGCAGCGATACAGTTTACGAGCAGTACTTC

clone size: once
D gene: TRBD2
J gene: TRBJ2-7
V gene: TRBV5-1
CDR3 protein: CASSLGTSGYYEQYF
CDR3 DNA: TGCGCCAGCAGCTTGGGGACTAGCGGATACTACGAGCAGTACTTC

clone size: .
D gene: .
J gene: TRBJ2-7
V gene: TRBV10-2
CDR3 protein: CASTLDAWYEQYF
CDR3 DNA: TGCGCCAGCACTTTGGATGCATGGTACGAGCAGTACTTC

clone size: .
D gene: .
J gene: TRBJ2-3
V gene: TRBV29-1
CDR3 protein: CSVGESTDTQYF
CDR3 DNA: TGCAGCGTCGGCGAAAGCACAGATACGCAGTATTTT

clone size: once
D gene: .
J gene: TRBJ2-7
V gene: TRBV6-5
CDR3 protein: CASSTSGLPYEQYF
CDR3 DNA: TGTGCCAGCAGTACCTCCGGGCTTCCCTACGAGCAGTACTTC

clone size: .
D gene: .
J gene: TRBJ2-7
V gene: TRBV7-9
CDR3 protein: CASSRRGVAYEQYF
CDR3 DNA: TGTGCCAGCAGCCGAAGGGGGGTCGCGTACGAGCAGTACTTC

clone size: .
D gene: .
J gene: TRBJ1-5
V gene: TRBV7-6
CDR3 protein: CASSLAAGNQPQHF
CDR3 DNA: TGTGCCAGCAGCTTAGCGGCCGGGAACCAGCCCCAGCATTTT

clone size: .
D gene: TRBD1
J gene: TRBJ2-3
V gene: TRBV25-1
CDR3 protein: CASSDWDRESDTQYF
CDR3 DNA: TGTGCCAGCAGTGATTGGGACAGGGAGTCAGATACGCAGTATTTT

clone size: .
D gene: TRBD1
J gene: TRBJ2-7
V gene: TRBV30
CDR3 protein: CAWSSGQGGYEQYF
CDR3 DNA: TGTGCCTGGAGTTCGGGACAGGGGGGCTACGAGCAGTACTTC

clone size: .
D gene: .
J gene: TRBJ1-5
V gene: TRBV18
CDR3 protein: CASSPPWYLPYSDSNQPQHF
CDR3 DNA: TGTGCCAGCTCACCACCGTGGTATCTCCCGTACAGCGATAGCAATCAGCCCCAGCATTTT

clone size: .
D gene: .
J gene: TRBJ1-1
V gene: TRBV4-3
CDR3 protein: CASSQDRSATEAFF
CDR3 DNA: TGCGCCAGCAGCCAAGATCGAAGCGCCACTGAAGCTTTCTTT

clone size: .
D gene: .
J gene: TRBJ2-2
V gene: TRBV9
CDR3 protein: CASSVASTGELFF
CDR3 DNA: TGTGCCAGCAGCGTAGCCAGCACCGGGGAGCTGTTTTTT

clone size: .
D gene: .
J gene: TRBJ1-1
V gene: TRBV18
CDR3 protein: CASSPGDGEAFF
CDR3 DNA: TGTGCCAGCTCACCAGGGGACGGAGAAGCTTTCTTT

clone size: .
D gene: TRBD1
J gene: TRBJ1-6
V gene: TRBV6-5
CDR3 protein: CASTVDRANSPLHF
CDR3 DNA: TGTGCCAGCACCGTCGACAGGGCTAATTCACCCCTCCACTTT

clone size: .
D gene: TRBD1
J gene: TRBJ2-6
V gene: TRBV11-2
CDR3 protein: CASRRPGQGTSGGANVLTF
CDR3 DNA: TGTGCCAGCAGGCGTCCGGGACAGGGGACGTCAGGAGGGGCCAACGTCCTGACTTTC

clone size: .
D gene: .
J gene: TRBJ2-7
V gene: TRBV27
CDR3 protein: CASSSTGSYEQYF
CDR3 DNA: TGTGCCAGCAGTTCCACAGGGTCCTACGAGCAGTACTTC

clone size: .
D gene: TRBD2
J gene: TRBJ2-3
V gene: TRBV11-2
CDR3 protein: CASSLGTSGATDTQYF
CDR3 DNA: TGTGCCAGCAGCTTAGGGACTAGCGGGGCCACAGATACGCAGTATTTT

clone size: .
D gene: .
J gene: TRBJ2-2
V gene: TRBV5-6
CDR3 protein: CASSLYGAETGELFF
CDR3 DNA: TGTGCCAGCAGCTTATATGGGGCGGAAACCGGGGAGCTGTTTTTT

clone size: .
D gene: .
J gene: TRBJ1-4
V gene: TRBV4-3
CDR3 protein: CASSQDRGSNEKLFF
CDR3 DNA: TGCGCCAGCAGCCAAGATCGGGGGTCTAATGAAAAACTGTTTTTT

clone size: .
D gene: TRBD1
J gene: TRBJ2-1
V gene: TRBV5-1
CDR3 protein: CASGDGTGIFGEQFF
CDR3 DNA: TGCGCCAGTGGGGACGGGACAGGGATTTTCGGTGAGCAGTTCTTC

clone size: few
D gene: .
J gene: TRBJ1-5
V gene: TRBV12-3/TRBV12-4
CDR3 protein: CASTLMEGQPQHF
CDR3 DNA: TGTGCCAGCACCTTAATGGAGGGTCAGCCCCAGCATTTT

clone size: .
D gene: TRBD1
J gene: TRBJ2-2
V gene: TRBV11-2
CDR3 protein: CASSSLRGPRTGELFF
CDR3 DNA: TGTGCCAGCAGTTCTTTGAGGGGGCCCCGCACCGGGGAGCTGTTTTTT

clone size: .
D gene: .
J gene: TRBJ1-1
V gene: TRBV19
CDR3 protein: CASSMRRGPMNTEAFF
CDR3 DNA: TGTGCCAGTAGTATGCGTAGGGGACCCATGAACACTGAAGCTTTCTTT

clone size: .
D gene: TRBD1
J gene: TRBJ2-6
V gene: TRBV28
CDR3 protein: CASSFVGDRPLSGANVLTF
CDR3 DNA: TGTGCCAGCAGTTTCGTCGGGGACAGACCTCTCTCTGGGGCCAACGTCCTGACTTTC

clone size: .
D gene: .
J gene: TRBJ1-1
V gene: TRBV6-5
CDR3 protein: CASSTSREYGAFF
CDR3 DNA: TGTGCCAGCAGTACTTCCCGGGAATACGGGGCTTTCTTT

clone size: .
D gene: .
J gene: TRBJ1-1
V gene: TRBV19
CDR3 protein: CASSLQGMNTEAFF
CDR3 DNA: TGTGCCAGTAGTCTACAGGGCATGAACACTGAAGCTTTCTTT

clone size: .
D gene: .
J gene: TRBJ1-1
V gene: TRBV7-2
CDR3 protein: CASSLIEDTEAFF
CDR3 DNA: TGTGCCAGCAGCTTAATAGAGGACACTGAAGCTTTCTTT

clone size: .
D gene: .
J gene: TRBJ2-7
V gene: TRBV2
CDR3 protein: CASSDQYYEQYF
CDR3 DNA: TGTGCCAGCAGTGACCAGTACTACGAGCAGTACTTC

clone size: .
D gene: TRBD1
J gene: TRBJ1-2
V gene: TRBV27
CDR3 protein: CASSTDRVGGYTF
CDR3 DNA: TGTGCCAGCAGTACAGACAGGGTCGGTGGCTACACCTTC

clone size: .
D gene: TRBD2
J gene: TRBJ2-1
V gene: TRBV10-2
CDR3 protein: CASRGLAGGPTYNEQFF
CDR3 DNA: TGCGCCAGCAGGGGGCTAGCGGGGGGGCCGACCTACAATGAGCAGTTCTTC

clone size: .
D gene: TRBD2
J gene: TRBJ2-1
V gene: TRBV2
CDR3 protein: CASSEGTSGTNEQFF
CDR3 DNA: TGTGCCAGCAGTGAAGGCACTAGCGGGACTAATGAGCAGTTCTTC

clone size: .
D gene: .
J gene: TRBJ2-7
V gene: TRBV6-5
CDR3 protein: CASSLPGRSSYEQYF
CDR3 DNA: TGTGCCAGCAGTCTGCCGGGACGGAGCTCCTACGAGCAGTACTTC

clone size: .
D gene: .
J gene: TRBJ1-2
V gene: TRBV18
CDR3 protein: CASSPPSTANYGYTF
CDR3 DNA: TGTGCCAGCTCACCACCGTCGACGGCGAACTATGGCTACACCTTC

clone size: .
D gene: .
J gene: TRBJ1-1
V gene: TRBV7-6
CDR3 protein: CASSLTGTVMNTEAFF
CDR3 DNA: TGTGCCAGCAGCTTAACAGGGACGGTAATGAACACTGAAGCTTTCTTT

clone size: .
D gene: TRBD1
J gene: TRBJ1-1
V gene: TRBV6-5
CDR3 protein: CASTPSRDSTEAFF
CDR3 DNA: TGTGCCAGCACTCCATCCCGGGACAGCACTGAAGCTTTCTTT

clone size: few
D gene: .
J gene: TRBJ1-5
V gene: TRBV7-2
CDR3 protein: CASSLGSGEGQPQHF
CDR3 DNA: TGTGCCAGCAGCTTAGGTTCAGGGGAGGGTCAGCCCCAGCATTTT

clone size: once
D gene: .
J gene: TRBJ2-7
V gene: TRBV21-1
CDR3 protein: CASSNGQRGRQYF
CDR3 DNA: TGTGCCAGCAGCAACGGACAGCGGGGGCGACAGTACTTC

clone size: .
D gene: .
J gene: TRBJ2-7
V gene: TRBV11-2
CDR3 protein: CASSLDGGVTGMAYEQYF
CDR3 DNA: TGTGCCAGCAGCTTAGATGGGGGGGTGACAGGAATGGCCTACGAGCAGTACTTC

clone size: .
D gene: .
J gene: TRBJ2-7
V gene: TRBV18
CDR3 protein: CASSPTTDEQYF
CDR3 DNA: TGTGCCAGCTCACCCACTACGGACGAGCAGTACTTC

clone size: .
D gene: TRBD1
J gene: TRBJ1-2
V gene: TRBV4-1
CDR3 protein: CASRVDRASWDGYTF
CDR3 DNA: TGCGCCAGCAGAGTCGACAGGGCCTCATGGGATGGCTACACCTTC